The subject of this entry is one T cell receptor beta chain. Its antigen is as yet unknown. Germline V gene data show CDR1 as SNHLY and CDR2 as FYNNEI. J lost 8 bases, V lost 5 bases, and 5 bases had no gene match. This CDR3 spans 12 amino acids. One entry per CDR3 protein, called by TCRdb with MiXCR from the RT-PCR reads. The sample holds roughly 150,000 distinct CDR3 sequences, about a tenth seen once. This sample was included in a study of response to subunit inactivated influenza vaccine. Study-level points and caveats: That few new T cells are recruited by each seasonal influenza vaccination was the authors' suggestion.

The sample was non-naive T cells sorted from PBMCs, taken roughly 45 days after vaccination. The clonotype originates from a man between 45 and 60 years old who received an inactivated influenza vaccine. The chain uses TRBV2 and TRBJ1-1; TRBD1 matches at 7 bases. CDR3: CASSRDSEEAFF. In DNA form, the CDR3 reads TGTGCCAGCAGTCGGGACAGCGAGGAAGCTTTCTTT.